This paragraph covers one T cell receptor beta chain sequence. Clones were read by immunoSEQ multiplex PCR, and TCRdb kept only the in-frame ones, dropping some. The sample carries some 350,000 clones, about 90% recorded once. The sample comes from a study of blood T cell repertoires in COVID-19. Whole-study context: In each case, the material was cDNA or gDNA derived from T cells, B-cell-depleted T cells, or PBMCs.

The participants were between roughly 18 and 89 years old and came from some 23 US areas. Recovered status applied to Cohort 3 donors who had two consecutive negative PCRs. It also applied to those with clearance or with symptom resolution. Sequenced: PBMCs or T cells enriched from blood (not recorded which). This TCR was recovered from a woman younger than 45 who had recovered from COVID-19.

The CDR3 DNA reads TGTGCCAGCAGCTTTCCCTTCCGCAGGGGGCCTACCTACGAGCAGTACTTC. Translated: CASSFPFRRGPTYEQYF. The chain carries TRBV7-9 and TRBJ2-7; 8 bases align to TRBD1. J lost 2 bases, V lost 3 bases, and 12 bases had no gene match. In germline, CDR1 is SEHNR, CDR2 FQNEAQ (reference sequence). The CDR3 covers 17 residues.